Detailed here is one TCR beta chain. This specimen belongs to a study of cytomegalovirus exposure and HLA in healthy donors. The primer mix had 60 Vbeta and 13 Jbeta primers. Method: immunoSEQ multiplex PCR; TCRdb's copy keeps in-frame clones and lacks some. The sample has some 240,000 clones; around 73% are singletons. The CDR3 is 14 amino acids. Germline V lookup: CDR1 SGHVS, CDR2 FNYEAQ. V gave up 5 bases and J gave up 4 bases, with 13 bases separating them. The genes are TRBV7-6 and TRBJ2-3; D perhaps matches TRBD2 (5 bases). The sequencing input was PBMCs. This clonotype was sampled from a male donor in good health and CMV-seronegative. The CDR3 bases are TGTGCCAGCAGCCCCCGGACTCTCGCAGATACGCAGTATTTT. Translating it yields CASSPRTLADTQYF.